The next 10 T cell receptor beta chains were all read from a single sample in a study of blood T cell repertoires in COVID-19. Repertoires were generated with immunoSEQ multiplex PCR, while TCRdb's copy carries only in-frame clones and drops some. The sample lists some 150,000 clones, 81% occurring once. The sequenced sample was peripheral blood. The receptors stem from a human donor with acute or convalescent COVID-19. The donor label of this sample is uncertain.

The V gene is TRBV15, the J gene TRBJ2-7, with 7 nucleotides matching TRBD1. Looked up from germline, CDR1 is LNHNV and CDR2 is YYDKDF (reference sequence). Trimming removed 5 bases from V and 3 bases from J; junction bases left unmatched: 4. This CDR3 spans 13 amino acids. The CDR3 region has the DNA TGTGCCACCAGCCCGACAGGGATCTACGAGCAGTACTTC. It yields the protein CATSPTGIYEQYF.

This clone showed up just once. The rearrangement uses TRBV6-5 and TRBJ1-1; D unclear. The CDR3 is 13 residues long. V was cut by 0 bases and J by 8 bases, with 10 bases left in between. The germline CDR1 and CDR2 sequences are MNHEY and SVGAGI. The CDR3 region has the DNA TGTGCCAGCAGTTACTCGAAATATGGCGAAGCTTTCTTT. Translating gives CASSYSKYGEAFF.

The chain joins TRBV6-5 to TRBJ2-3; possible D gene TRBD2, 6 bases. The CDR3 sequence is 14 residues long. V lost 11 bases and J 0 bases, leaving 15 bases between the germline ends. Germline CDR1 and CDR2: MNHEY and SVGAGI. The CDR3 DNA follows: TGTGCCCCCCTCGGAGGGGCTAGCACAGATACGCAGTATTTT. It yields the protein CAPLGGASTDTQYF.

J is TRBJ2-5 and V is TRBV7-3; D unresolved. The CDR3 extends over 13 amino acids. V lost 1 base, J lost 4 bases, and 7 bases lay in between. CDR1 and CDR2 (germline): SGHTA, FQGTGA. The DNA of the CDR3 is TGTGCCAGCAGCTTAAGCCCCAGAGAGACCCAGTACTTC. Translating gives CASSLSPRETQYF.

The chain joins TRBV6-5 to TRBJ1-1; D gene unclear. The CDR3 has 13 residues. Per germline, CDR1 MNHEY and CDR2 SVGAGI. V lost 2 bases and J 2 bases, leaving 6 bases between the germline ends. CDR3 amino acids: CASSYTVNTEAFF. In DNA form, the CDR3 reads TGTGCCAGCAGTTACACGGTCAACACTGAAGCTTTCTTT.

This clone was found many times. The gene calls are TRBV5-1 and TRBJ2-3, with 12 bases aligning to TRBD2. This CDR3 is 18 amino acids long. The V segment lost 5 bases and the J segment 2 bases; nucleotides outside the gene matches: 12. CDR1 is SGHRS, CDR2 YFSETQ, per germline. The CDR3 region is CASSSGLAGQSFTDTQYF. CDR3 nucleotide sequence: TGCGCCAGCAGTTCCGGACTAGCGGGGCAGTCCTTCACAGATACGCAGTATTTT.

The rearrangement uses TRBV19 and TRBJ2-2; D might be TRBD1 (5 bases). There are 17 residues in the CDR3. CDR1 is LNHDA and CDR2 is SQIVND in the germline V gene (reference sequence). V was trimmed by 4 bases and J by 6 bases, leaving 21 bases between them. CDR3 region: CASSTRTTATSAGELFF. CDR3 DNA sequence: TGTGCCAGTAGTACCCGGACAACGGCAACCAGCGCCGGGGAGCTGTTTTTT.

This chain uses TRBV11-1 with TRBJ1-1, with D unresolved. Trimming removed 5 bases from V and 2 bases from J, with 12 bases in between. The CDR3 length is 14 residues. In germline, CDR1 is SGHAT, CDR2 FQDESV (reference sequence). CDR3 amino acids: CASSREVTNTEAFF. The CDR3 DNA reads TGTGCCAGCAGCCGTGAGGTGACCAACACTGAAGCTTTCTTT.

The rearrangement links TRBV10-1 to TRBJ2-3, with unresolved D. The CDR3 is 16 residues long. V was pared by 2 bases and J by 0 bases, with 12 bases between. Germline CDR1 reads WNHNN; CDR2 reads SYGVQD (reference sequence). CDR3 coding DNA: TGCGCCAGCAGTGAGACAGCCTTTTCTAGCACAGATACGCAGTATTTT. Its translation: CASSETAFSSTDTQYF.

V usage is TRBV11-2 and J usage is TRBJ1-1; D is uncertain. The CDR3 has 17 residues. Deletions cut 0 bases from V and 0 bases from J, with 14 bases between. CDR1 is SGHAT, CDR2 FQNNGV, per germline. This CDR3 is CASSLEAPKQLNTEAFF. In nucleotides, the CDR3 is TGTGCCAGCAGCTTAGAAGCCCCCAAGCAATTGAACACTGAAGCTTTCTTT. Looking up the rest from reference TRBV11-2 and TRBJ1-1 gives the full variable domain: EAGVAQSPRYKIIEKRQSVAFWCNPISGHATLYWYQQILGQGPKLLIQFQNNGVVDDSQLPKDRFSAERLKGVDSTLKIQPAKLEDSAVYLCASSLEAPKQLNTEAFFGQGTRLTVV.